The subject of this entry is one T cell receptor beta chain. The antigen remains undetermined. These data come from a study of cytomegalovirus exposure and HLA in healthy donors. CDR1 and CDR2 (germline): LNHDA, SQIVND (reference sequence). Trimming took off 4 bases at V and 1 base at J, with 15 bases between the two ends. CDR3 length equals 16 residues. Overall study findings and caveats: After further analysis at a later stage, roughly 16,000 TCR beta sequences were associated with HLA alleles at 0.05 false discovery rate. Exclusion applied to some V segments, including TRBV6-2 and TRBV6-3, as they were indistinguishable. Most TCR sequences were rare, but some public TCRs occurred in many donors. About 150 TCR beta chains were listed as cytomegalovirus-associated.

Primers: 60 Vbeta forward and 13 Jbeta reverse. Assay: immunoSEQ multiplex PCR; the TCRdb copy retains only in-frame clones and omits some. Here the sample spans 95,000 to 150,000 clones, roughly 80% being singletons. Specimen: PBMCs. This sequence joins TRBV19 and TRBJ2-3; D perhaps matches TRBD2 (6 bases). The receptor was isolated from a man in his thirties or forties in good health and CMV-seronegative. The CDR3 sequence: CASSTPVPGGTDTQYF. The CDR3 coding sequence is TGTGCCAGTAGTACCCCGGTCCCGGGGGGCACAGATACGCAGTATTTT.